This T cell receptor beta chain is drawn from a study of T-cell reconstitution after alpha-beta-depleted transplantation in children. Study outcomes and limitations: The origin of high day-60 TCRbeta diversity in some patients lay in surviving recipient T cells and thymic progenitors. At one year after transplant, newly produced T cells mostly accounted for T-cell counts and diversity. At around two months after transplant, the alpha-beta T cells were reportedly derived from several hundred expanded clones that came from non-depleted graft cells.

The CDR3 loop spans 14 amino acids. Trimming took off 3 bases at V and 0 bases at J, with 6 bases between the two ends. The germline V gene has CDR1 MDHEN and CDR2 SYDVKM. This clonotype was recorded at least ten times. No antigen is known for it. A TCRbeta library incorporating unique molecular identifiers was prepared. In TCRdb, the PCR reads were re-called with MiXCR into one record per CDR3 protein. The repertoire holds more than 200,000 distinct CDR3 sequences, with approximately 8% as singletons. The chain has TRBV28 and TRBJ2-1; no clear D gene. The sequence came from a male patient aged 2 to 9 who had a stem cell transplant for acute myeloid leukemia, so the T cells may come from the graft donor. This sample comprised PBMCs, mostly from graft donor cells, obtained 360 days after TCRalphabeta/CD19-depleted stem cell transplant. The CDR3 DNA follows: TGTGCCAGCAGTTTTAGAGGCTCCTACAATGAGCAGTTCTTC. Amino acid sequence: CASSFRGSYNEQFF.